This TCR beta chain was documented in a study of technical replicates of blood from a few donors. The method was immunoSEQ multiplex PCR; TCRdb's version includes in-frame clones alone and lacks a portion of them. Among 74,000 or so clones listed, around 92% were seen once. The junction had 3 bases not matched to a gene; V was cut back by 3 bases and J by 2 bases. This CDR3 is built from 15 residues. Germline assignment: CDR1 LGHNA and CDR2 YSLEER. Sequencing used T cells isolated from PBMCs. The sequence came from a human donor in good health. The V and J genes are TRBV4-3 and TRBJ2-7; 11 bases agree with TRBD1. DNA for the CDR3: TGCGCCAGCAGCCACAGGACAGGGGGCACCTACGAGCAGTACTTC. It is translated as CASSHRTGGTYEQYF.